In this sample, the clone carrying this T cell receptor (beta chain) is medium-sized. The assay was immunoSEQ multiplex PCR, and TCRdb's table has in-frame clones only and misses some. This table has 10,000 to 13,000 clones, 65% to 80% appearing once. CDR1 is MNHEY, CDR2 SMNVEV, per germline (reference sequence). The germline V and J ends were trimmed by 7 bases and 0 bases, with 9 bases remaining between them. This CDR3 is built from 14 residues. The data were obtained in a study of OX40 agonist ivuxolimab in advanced cancers. Study summary: Subjects had a mean age of around 60 years, with a range of roughly 23 to 79; around 84% were male. Partial responses were recorded for three patients, including one with hepatocellular carcinoma and two with cutaneous melanoma.

This rearrangement joins TRBV27 to TRBJ2-2; D might be TRBD2 (5 bases). Sequencing used CD4+ or CD8+ T cells sorted from blood, obtained in a trial of the OX40 agonist ivuxolimab. This clonotype originated in an adult with an advanced solid tumor such as melanoma, head and neck, liver or kidney cancer. The CDR3 DNA is TGTGCCAGCAAGGCTAGCCCGAACACCGGGGAGCTGTTTTTT. This gives the protein CASKASPNTGELFF.